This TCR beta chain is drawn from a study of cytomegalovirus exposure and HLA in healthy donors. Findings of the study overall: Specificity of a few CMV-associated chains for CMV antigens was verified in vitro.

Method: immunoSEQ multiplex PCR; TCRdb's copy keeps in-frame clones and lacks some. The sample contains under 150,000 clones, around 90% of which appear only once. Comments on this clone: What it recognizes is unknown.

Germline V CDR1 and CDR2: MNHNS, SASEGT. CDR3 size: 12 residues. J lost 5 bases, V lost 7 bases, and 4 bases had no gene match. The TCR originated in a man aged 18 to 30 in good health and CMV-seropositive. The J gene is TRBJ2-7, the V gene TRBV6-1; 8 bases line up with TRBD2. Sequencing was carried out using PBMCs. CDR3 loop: CASTSGFHEQYF. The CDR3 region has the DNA TGTGCCAGCACTAGCGGGTTCCACGAGCAGTACTTC.